This T cell receptor (beta chain) was retrieved from a study of blood T cell repertoires in COVID-19. Germline assignment: CDR1 LGHDT and CDR2 YNNKEL (reference sequence). The CDR3 sequence is 14 residues long. The V end lost 2 bases, the J end lost 6 bases, and 13 bases lay between the germline ends. In the original analysis: Reference gene primers were amplified, and this amplification served to estimate nucleated cell counts. Repertoires were generated with immunoSEQ multiplex PCR, while TCRdb's copy carries only in-frame clones and drops some. D and trimming were read from the DNA, whereas the V and J calls and clone size are those reported in that table. The repertoire holds 90,000 to 130,000 clones, with approximately 88% as singletons.

Sample: peripheral blood. The chain employs TRBV3-1 (or the pseudogene TRBV3-2) and TRBJ1-2, with D possibly matching TRBD1 (6 bases). The sequence derives from a woman aged 65 to 85 with acute or convalescent COVID-19. This chain's CDR3 is CASSQLTGTNGYTF. The CDR3, as DNA: TGTGCCAGCAGCCAATTGACAGGTACCAATGGCTACACCTTC.